This T cell receptor beta chain was captured by sequencing in a study of T cell responses to AZD1222 COVID-19 vaccine. To note about this clone: Its antigen is not identified.

Overall study findings and caveats: There were vaccine-associated CD4 TCRs across spike, dominant at 160-218 and 743-854. Seropositive at baseline were only a handful of AZD1222 recipients.

Trimming shortened V by 3 bases and J by 5 bases, and 13 bases separated the two germline ends. The CDR3 is 14 residues long. Germline V gene data show CDR1 as MGHRA and CDR2 as YSYEKL. Using immunoSEQ multiplex PCR, the repertoire was profiled, and TCRdb retains in-frame clones only, with some absent. The data show tens of thousands of clones, 75% to 95% seen once. This TCR derives from an adult who received the MenACWY meningococcal vaccine as a control. The genes are TRBV4-1 and TRBJ2-5; D remains ambiguous. The specimen was peripheral blood, collected 28 days after the second dose of the MenACWY control vaccine. The CDR3 protein is CASSQIPGGETQYF. DNA for the CDR3: TGCGCCAGCAGCCAGATACCGGGTGGGGAGACCCAGTACTTC.